The 22 T cell receptor beta chains given below trace back to one sample, sequenced in a study of cytomegalovirus exposure and HLA in healthy donors. Here immunoSEQ multiplex PCR was the method, and the copy in TCRdb shows in-frame clones only, minus some. The sample records approximately 220,000 clones, more than 75% being singletons. Sample: PBMCs. The receptors originated from a man in his late teens or twenties in good health and CMV-seronegative.

This chain joins TRBV7-2 and TRBJ1-2; D perhaps matches TRBD1 (5 bases). V was clipped by 8 bases and J by 7 bases, with 17 bases between them. Germline V gene data show CDR1 as SGHTA and CDR2 as FQGNSA. The CDR3 is 13 amino acids. The CDR3 protein is CASYRGWPSGYTF. CDR3 nucleotide sequence: TGTGCCAGCTACCGGGGGTGGCCAAGTGGCTACACCTTC.

The chain uses TRBV27 and TRBJ1-5; a possible D gene is TRBD1 (6 bases). This CDR3 has 14 residues. V was shortened by 6 bases and J by 3 bases, with 12 bases between the two germline ends. From germline, CDR1 is MNHEY and CDR2 SMNVEV (reference sequence). In DNA, the CDR3 is TGTGCCAGCAGCTCAACAGGGATCAATCAGCCCCAGCATTTT. Translated: CASSSTGINQPQHF.

This clone appeared once. The rearrangement uses TRBV15 and TRBJ2-5; possibly TRBD2 for D (6 bases). Trimming pared 0 bases from V and 13 bases from J, leaving 15 bases between. This CDR3 is 13 amino acids long. CDR1 LNHNV and CDR2 YYDKDF come from the germline V gene (reference sequence). CDR3 DNA: TGTGCCACCAGCAGAGATAGGCAGGAGCGGGTGTACTTC. Its translation: CATSRDRQERVYF.

This clone was detected many times. The rearrangement uses TRBV7-9 and TRBJ1-2; possible D gene TRBD1, 6 bases. V lost 7 bases to trimming and J lost 2 bases, with 11 bases between them. Germline V CDR1 and CDR2: SEHNR, FQNEAQ (reference sequence). This CDR3 is built from 13 residues. The CDR3 nucleotides are TGTGCCAGCACCAGAGGACAGAACTATGGCTACACCTTC. Protein sequence: CASTRGQNYGYTF.

The table lists this clone with a count of one. J is TRBJ1-1 and V is TRBV10-2; D ambiguous. Deletions cut 3 bases from V and 0 bases from J, with 5 bases between. This CDR3 region has 13 residues. CDR1 and CDR2 (germline): WSHSY, SAAADI. CDR3: CASSEHVNTEAFF. The CDR3 DNA reads as TGCGCCAGCAGTGAACACGTGAACACTGAAGCTTTCTTT.

This chain links TRBV5-1 with TRBJ2-1; 12 bases fit TRBD1. V was clipped by 4 bases and J by 2 bases; unmatched bases: 4. The length of the CDR3 is 16 residues. The V gene's germline CDR1 is SGHRS and CDR2 YFSETQ. CDR3: CASSLGTGGAYNEQFF. For the CDR3, the DNA is TGCGCCAGCAGCCTGGGGACAGGGGGCGCCTACAATGAGCAGTTCTTC. Filled out from reference TRBV5-1 and TRBJ2-1, the complete variable domain reads KAGVTQTPRYLIKTRGQQVTLSCSPISGHRSVSWYQQTPGQGLQFLFEYFSETQRNKGNFPGRFSGRQFSNSRSEMNVSTLELGDSALYLCASSLGTGGAYNEQFFGPGTRLTVL.

The CDR3 nucleotides read TGTGCCAGTAGAATGGTAGCGGGAGCAACAGATACGCAGTATTTT. Amino acids: CASRMVAGATDTQYF. V gene TRBV19 combines with J gene TRBJ2-3, with 9 bases lining up with TRBD2. With 6 bases clipped from V and 3 bases from J, the junction kept 7 bases outside the gene matches. Per the germline V gene, CDR1 is LNHDA and CDR2 is SQIVND (reference sequence). This CDR3 is 15 amino acids long.

The V and J genes are TRBV29-1 and TRBJ2-7, with 10 bases lining up with TRBD1. Per germline, CDR1 SQVTM and CDR2 ANQGSEA. The CDR3 length is 15 residues. J lost 3 bases, V lost 7 bases, and 12 bases had no gene match. CDR3 amino acids: CSAIMPGQGNYEQYF. CDR3 DNA sequence: TGCAGCGCCATAATGCCGGGACAGGGGAACTACGAGCAGTACTTC.

The V call is TRBV5-6, the J call TRBJ1-1; D gene unclear. Trimming left V 3 bases short and J 3 bases short, with 9 bases between. The CDR3 contains 13 residues. Germline CDR1 and CDR2: SGHDT and YYEEEE. The chain's CDR3 is CASSYGSDTEAFF. The CDR3 DNA follows: TGTGCCAGCAGCTACGGGTCCGACACTGAAGCTTTCTTT.

This clone has only one observation. J is TRBJ1-5 and V is TRBV11-3; D perhaps matches TRBD1 (5 bases). Germline CDR1 is SGHNT and CDR2 is YENEEA. The CDR3 sequence is 15 residues long. V shed 4 bases and J shed 1 base, with 11 bases lying between them. CDR3 nucleotides: TGTGCCAGCAGCTGGTGTCAGGGAAGCAATCAGCCCCAGCATTTT. It codes for CASSWCQGSNQPQHF.

The chain has TRBV5-1 and TRBJ1-5; weak D call: TRBD1 (5 bases). Deletions cut 0 bases from V and 6 bases from J, with 13 bases between. The CDR3 loop spans 15 amino acids. Germline V gene lookup returns CDR1 SGHRS and CDR2 YFSETQ. The CDR3 sequence: CASSLGGLGGQPQHF. CDR3 bases: TGCGCCAGCAGCTTGGGGGGACTGGGTGGTCAGCCCCAGCATTTT.

This clone was seen a few times. V is TRBV14 and J is TRBJ1-2; unclear D gene. V dropped 2 bases and J dropped 2 bases, with 6 bases sitting between them. This CDR3 region has 13 residues. CDR1 and CDR2 (germline): SGHDN, FVKESK. CDR3 bases: TGTGCCAGCAGCCAACGAGGGAACTATGGCTACACCTTC. Its protein is CASSQRGNYGYTF.

A single count supports this clone. This chain joins TRBV7-9 and TRBJ2-7; 9 nucleotides align to TRBD1. Per the germline V gene, CDR1 is SEHNR and CDR2 is FQNEAQ (reference sequence). This CDR3 has 19 amino acids. V lost 2 bases to trimming and J lost 5 bases; unmatched junction nucleotides: 19. CDR3 coding DNA: TGTGCCAGCAGCTTATTTCCTTTTGCAAGCCGGGACAGGGTCCACGAGCAGTACTTC. Amino acids: CASSLFPFASRDRVHEQYF.

V usage is TRBV28 and J usage is TRBJ2-1, with unresolved D. V lost 5 bases and J 14 bases, leaving 16 bases between the germline ends. Looked up from germline, CDR1 is MDHEN and CDR2 is SYDVKM. The CDR3 length is 12 residues. CDR3 loop: CASSTMAALEFF. CDR3 nucleotide sequence: TGTGCCAGCAGTACGATGGCGGCGCTGGAGTTCTTC.

The V and J genes are TRBV10-1 and TRBJ2-1; no clear D. The germline CDR1 and CDR2 sequences are WNHNN and SYGVQD (reference sequence). This CDR3 has 14 amino acids. Trimming removed 8 bases from V and 4 bases from J, with 15 bases in between. The CDR3 loop reads CASVWRHLYNEQFF. In DNA, the CDR3 is TGCGCCAGCGTATGGCGGCACCTATACAATGAGCAGTTCTTC.

V usage is TRBV18 and J usage is TRBJ2-3, with 8 bases that match TRBD2. The V gene's germline CDR1 is KGHSH and CDR2 LQKENI. The CDR3 covers 14 residues. J gave up 1 base and V 3 bases, and 0 bases lay outside the gene matches. In nucleotides, the CDR3 is TGTGCCAGCTCACCGGGACTAGGCACAGATACGCAGTATTTT. It codes for CASSPGLGTDTQYF.

V is TRBV5-1 and J is TRBJ2-5, with 16 bases matching TRBD2. V was pared by 4 bases and J by 5 bases, with 8 bases of the junction left unmatched. The CDR3 runs 17 residues. CDR1 and CDR2 from the germline V gene are SGHRS and YFSETQ. The CDR3: CASSRPGLAGGAETQYF. CDR3 DNA: TGCGCCAGCAGCCGCCCGGGACTAGCGGGGGGGGCGGAGACCCAGTACTTC.

The CDR3 sequence is CATSRVESGANVLTF. The CDR3 DNA is TGTGCCACCAGCAGAGTTGAGTCTGGGGCCAACGTCCTGACTTTC. The chain carries TRBV15 and TRBJ2-6; D gene unclear. Trimming shortened V by 1 base and J by 1 base, and 5 bases separated the two germline ends. The CDR3 is made up of 15 amino acids. Looked up from germline, CDR1 is LNHNV and CDR2 is YYDKDF (reference sequence).

This CDR3 reads CASSEELSIQYF. The DNA of the CDR3 is TGTGCCAGCAGTGAAGAACTGAGCATTCAGTACTTC. The chain employs TRBV2 and TRBJ2-4; D is unresolved. The ends were cut back, 1 base at V and 9 bases at J, with 7 bases in the middle. The CDR3 is made up of 12 amino acids. Looked up from germline, CDR1 is SNHLY and CDR2 is FYNNEI.

The chain combines TRBV7-3 with TRBJ1-6; D gene unclear. The CDR3 is 14 residues long. Germline V gene data show CDR1 as SGHTA and CDR2 as FQGTGA. V lost 2 bases and J lost 7, with 9 bases in between. DNA of the CDR3: TGTGCCAGCAGCTTAGCTGGCGGGAATTCACCCCTCCACTTT. Encoded protein: CASSLAGGNSPLHF. Filled out from reference TRBV7-3 and TRBJ1-6, the complete variable domain reads GAGVSQTPSNKVTEKGKYVELRCDPISGHTALYWYRQSLGQGPEFLIYFQGTGAADDSGLPNDRFFAVRPEGSVSTLKIQRTERGDSAVYLCASSLAGGNSPLHFGNGTRLTVT.

The chain employs TRBV7-2 and TRBJ1-2; possible D gene TRBD1, 5 bases. Germline V gives CDR1 SGHTA, CDR2 FQGNSA. Between the trimmed V and J ends, which lost 3 bases and 2 bases, there was a span of 7 bases. The CDR3 is made up of 13 amino acids. CDR3 protein: CASSLGQNYGYTF. CDR3 coding DNA: TGTGCCAGCAGCTTGGGGCAGAACTATGGCTACACCTTC.

The rearrangement joins TRBV9 to TRBJ2-3, with TRBD1 identical over 8 bases. Germline values: CDR1 SGDLS, CDR2 YYNGEE. The V segment lost 4 bases and the J segment 4 bases; nucleotides outside the gene matches: 5. The CDR3 extends over 14 amino acids. The CDR3 DNA sequence: TGTGCCAGCAGCCCTGGACAGGGCCCAGATACGCAGTATTTT. This codes for CASSPGQGPDTQYF.